This passage covers 32 T cell receptor beta chains from one sample sequenced in a study of blood T cell repertoires in COVID-19. Clones were sequenced by immunoSEQ multiplex PCR, and TCRdb holds only the in-frame ones, with some missing. The table includes approximately 100,000 clones, around 80% detected once. Sequenced input: peripheral blood. The receptors were gathered from a woman in her sixties or seventies with acute or convalescent COVID-19.

The J gene is TRBJ1-5, the V gene TRBV3-1 (or the pseudogene TRBV3-2), with 9 bases aligning to TRBD1. The trim removed 1 base at V and 7 bases at J, leaving 5 bases unmatched. CDR1 is LGHDT and CDR2 is YNNKEL in the germline V gene (reference sequence). The CDR3 is made up of 15 amino acids. In nucleotides, the CDR3 is TGTGCCAGCAGCCAAGGGACAGGGGTCGGACAGCCCCAGCATTTT. This encodes CASSQGTGVGQPQHF.

This clone showed up just once. The chain recombines TRBV7-2 with TRBJ2-3, with D possibly TRBD2 on 6 matching bases. V shed 0 bases and J shed 0 bases, with 10 bases lying between them. There are 16 residues in the CDR3. Germline CDR1 is SGHTA and CDR2 is FQGNSA. CDR3 DNA: TGTGCCAGCAGCTTAGCGACGGGGACTAGCACAGATACGCAGTATTTT. This sequence encodes CASSLATGTSTDTQYF. The full variable domain, rest sourced from reference TRBV7-2 and TRBJ2-3, is GAGVSQSPSNKVTEKGKDVELRCDPISGHTALYWYRQSLGQGLEFLIYFQGNSAPDKSGLPSDRFSAERTGGSVSTLTIQRTQQEDSAVYLCASSLATGTSTDTQYFGPGTRLTVL.

The chain links TRBV5-8 to TRBJ2-5; 7 bases agree with TRBD1. Germline loops: CDR1 SGHTS, CDR2 YDEGEE. The CDR3 covers 16 residues. V gave up 3 bases and J gave up 4 bases; unmatched junction bases: 12. The DNA for the CDR3 is TGTGCCAGCAGCTGGCCCGGGACAGCTAGTGGAGAGACCCAGTACTTC. It encodes CASSWPGTASGETQYF.

The chain joins TRBV5-5 to TRBJ2-7; the match to TRBD2 covers 8 bases. The CDR3 is 16 amino acids. Trimming took 3 bases from V and 6 from J; bases not matched to a gene: 14. Germline V gene lookup returns CDR1 SGHKS and CDR2 YYEKEE (reference sequence). DNA of the CDR3: TGTGCCAGCAGCTACTCTAGCGGGCTAATGGGGTCCGAGCAGTACTTC. Protein: CASSYSSGLMGSEQYF. Using reference TRBV5-5 and TRBJ2-7 for the parts outside the CDR3, the full variable domain is DAGVTQSPTHLIKTRGQQVTLRCSPISGHKSVSWYQQVLGQGPQFIFQYYEKEERGRGNFPDRFSARQFPNYSSELNVNALLLGDSALYLCASSYSSGLMGSEQYFGPGTRLTVT.

V and J are TRBV19 and TRBJ1-1; D is undetermined. Between the trimmed V and J ends, which lost 9 bases and 0 bases, there was a span of 11 bases. CDR1 and CDR2 (germline): LNHDA, SQIVND (reference sequence). CDR3 length: 13 amino acids. Here the CDR3 reads CASAERLNTEAFF. DNA for the CDR3: TGTGCCAGCGCCGAGAGGCTGAACACTGAAGCTTTCTTT.

This clone was counted a few times. The chain employs TRBV29-1 and TRBJ1-1; D not resolved. Trimming took 7 bases from V and 4 from J, leaving 19 bases between them. The CDR3 has 14 amino acids. The germline CDR1 and CDR2 sequences are SQVTM and ANQGSEA. The CDR3 bases are TGCAGCGCCCGGTTATCGGGAGGCGGCACTGAAGCTTTCTTT. This translates into CSARLSGGGTEAFF. Full variable domain (outside the CDR3, taken from reference TRBV29-1 and TRBJ1-1): SAVISQKPSRDICQRGTSLTIQCQVDSQVTMMFWYRQQPGQSLTLIATANQGSEATYESGFVIDKFPISRPNLTFSTLTVSNMSPEDSSIYLCSARLSGGGTEAFFGQGTRLTVV.

The chain employs TRBV3-1 (or the pseudogene TRBV3-2) and TRBJ2-1; 14 bases match TRBD2. CDR1 and CDR2 (germline): LGHDT, YNNKEL (reference sequence). Trimming took 2 bases from V and 6 from J; bases not matched to a gene: 3. The length of the CDR3 is 16 residues. Written as DNA, the CDR3 is TGTGCCAGCAGCCAAAAGACTAGCGGGGGGGCCAATGAGCAGTTCTTC. Its translation is CASSQKTSGGANEQFF.

The V and J genes are TRBV5-5 and TRBJ1-1; D might be TRBD1 (5 bases). The ends were cut back, 3 bases at V and 0 bases at J, with 15 bases in the middle. Germline CDR1 SGHKS, CDR2 YYEKEE (reference sequence). The CDR3 runs to 16 residues. The CDR3 spells CASSWGGVPMNTEAFF. The DNA of the CDR3 is TGTGCCAGCAGCTGGGGCGGGGTCCCAATGAACACTGAAGCTTTCTTT.

The chain recombines TRBV27 with TRBJ2-1; 7 bases align to TRBD2. V was pared by 6 bases and J by 3 bases, with 17 bases of the junction left unmatched. The CDR3 extends over 18 amino acids. Germline values: CDR1 MNHEY, CDR2 SMNVEV (reference sequence). The CDR3 sequence: CASRARAGLAAIYNEQFF. DNA of the CDR3: TGTGCCAGCAGGGCTAGAGCAGGTCTAGCGGCTATCTACAATGAGCAGTTCTTC.

J is TRBJ2-7 and V is TRBV27; D is uncertain. The CDR3 runs to 13 residues. The V gene's germline CDR1 is MNHEY and CDR2 SMNVEV (reference sequence). Trimming cost V 7 bases and J 1 base, with 11 bases left between them. The DNA for the CDR3 is TGTGCCAGCAAGGATGACAAGTCCTACGAGCAGTACTTC. Protein: CASKDDKSYEQYF.

The V gene is TRBV21-1, the J gene TRBJ1-1. TRBV21-1 represents a pseudogene. The CDR3 totals 17 residues. Here the CDR3 DNA reads TGTGCCAGCAGCAAAGGTGGGGGGCGGGGGCCCCTAGCTGAAGCTTTCTTT. Its protein is CASSKGGGRGPLAEAFF.

The chain has TRBV10-2 and TRBJ2-5; TRBD1 aligns across 7 bases. CDR1 and CDR2 from the germline V gene are WSHSY and SAAADI. The CDR3 length is 13 residues. The V gene end was trimmed by 8 bases and the J gene end by 5 bases; junction bases not matched to a gene: 8. Here the CDR3 reads CASRQGIEETQYF. DNA for the CDR3: TGCGCCAGCCGACAGGGAATAGAGGAGACCCAGTACTTC.

This rearrangement joins TRBV19 to TRBJ2-6; 9 bases are shared with TRBD1. The CDR3 is made up of 17 amino acids. V was clipped by 4 bases and J by 0 bases; unmatched bases: 4. The germline V gene has CDR1 LNHDA and CDR2 SQIVND (reference sequence). The CDR3 loop reads CASSRDRAASGANVLTF. The DNA of the CDR3 is TGTGCCAGTAGTAGGGACAGGGCCGCCTCTGGGGCCAACGTCCTGACTTTC.

This clone was counted ten times or more. This chain joins TRBV4-1 and TRBJ2-1; 8 bases are shared with TRBD2. J gave up 3 bases and V 4 bases, and 8 bases lay outside the gene matches. The CDR3 is made up of 16 amino acids. Germline V gene sequence: CDR1 MGHRA, CDR2 YSYEKL. Written as DNA, the CDR3 is TGCGCCAGCAGCCGGCACGAAAGCGGGGGCTACAATGAGCAGTTCTTC. Translating it yields CASSRHESGGYNEQFF.

J is TRBJ1-1 and V is TRBV27; 9 bases are a match to TRBD1. Per germline, CDR1 MNHEY and CDR2 SMNVEV (reference sequence). The J segment lost 11 bases and the V segment lost 4 bases, leaving 8 bases of the junction unmatched. The CDR3 totals 13 residues. CDR3 sequence (DNA): TGTGCCAGCAGTTCTCGACAGGGGGAAAAGGCTTTCTTT. Its translation is CASSSRQGEKAFF.

The chain has TRBV6-2 or TRBV6-3 and TRBJ1-5; D perhaps matches TRBD1 (6 bases). Looked up from germline, CDR1 is MNHEY and CDR2 is SVGEGT. The CDR3 totals 13 residues. V shed 5 bases and J shed 5 bases, with 10 bases lying between them. CDR3 residues: CASSPHRDQPQHF. CDR3 in DNA: TGTGCCAGCAGTCCCCACAGGGATCAGCCCCAGCATTTT.

The CDR3: CASSLGTSNYGYTF. DNA for the CDR3: TGTGCCAGCAGCCTAGGGACATCCAACTATGGCTACACCTTC. The chain carries TRBV7-9 and TRBJ1-2, with TRBD1 as a possible D gene (6 bases). CDR3 length equals 14 residues. Trimming cost V 5 bases and J 2 bases, with 12 bases left between them. Germline CDR1 reads SEHNR; CDR2 reads FQNEAQ (reference sequence).

This clone was recorded once. This chain links TRBV5-8 with TRBJ2-1, with 7 bases that match TRBD2. The V gene end was trimmed by 2 bases and the J gene end by 9 bases; junction bases not matched to a gene: 8. The CDR3 is 14 amino acids. CDR1 and CDR2 (germline): SGHTS, YDEGEE. CDR3 DNA: TGTGCCAGCAGCTTCTTTGCGGGAGTAGTTGAGCAGTTCTTC. Translating gives CASSFFAGVVEQFF.

This chain joins TRBV10-3 and TRBJ2-3; 9 bases match TRBD2. The V segment lost 4 bases and the J segment 3 bases; nucleotides outside the gene matches: 5. This CDR3 is built from 15 residues. The germline CDR1 and CDR2 sequences are ENHRY and SYGVKD. For the CDR3, the DNA is TGTGCCATCAGTGGTAGTAGCGGGGGAACAGATACGCAGTATTTT. Protein: CAISGSSGGTDTQYF.

J is TRBJ2-2 and V is TRBV4-2; 8 bases map to TRBD2. The CDR3 runs to 16 residues. With 1 base clipped from V and 10 bases from J, the junction kept 11 bases outside the gene matches. Germline CDR1 reads LGHNA; CDR2 reads YNFKEQ. The CDR3 DNA reads TGTGCCAGCAGCCAAGGGGTGGCTAGCGGGTCCCAGGAGCTGTTTTTT. Its protein is CASSQGVASGSQELFF.

This clone was counted once. This sequence joins TRBV12-3 or TRBV12-4 and TRBJ2-1; weak D call: TRBD1 (5 bases). Trimming removed 2 bases from V and 8 bases from J, with 7 bases in between. The CDR3 runs to 12 residues. CDR3 residues: CASSLWGDEQFF. The CDR3 bases are TGTGCCAGCAGTTTATGGGGCGATGAGCAGTTCTTC.

The rearrangement joins TRBV7-2 to TRBJ1-1; possible D gene TRBD1, 5 bases. V was shortened by 3 bases and J by 1 base, with 9 bases between the two germline ends. The germline V gene has CDR1 SGHTA and CDR2 FQGNSA. The CDR3 sequence is 14 residues long. The CDR3 region has the DNA TGTGCCAGCAGCTTCCAAACAGGGAACACTGAAGCTTTCTTT. This translates into CASSFQTGNTEAFF.

The rearrangement links TRBV19 to TRBJ1-2; TRBD1 agrees at 7 bases. J lost 6 bases, V lost 8 bases, and 9 bases had no gene match. Germline V lookup: CDR1 LNHDA, CDR2 SQIVND (reference sequence). CDR3 length: 13 residues. Here the CDR3 DNA reads TGTGCCAGTTTTTCGACAGGGATTGATGGCTACACCTTC. Residues: CASFSTGIDGYTF. The full variable domain, with the rest looked up from reference TRBV19 and TRBJ1-2, is DGGITQSPKYLFRKEGQNVTLSCEQNLNHDAMYWYRQDPGQGLRLIYYSQIVNDFQKGDIAEGYSVSREKKESFPLTVTSAQKNPTAFYLCASFSTGIDGYTFGSGTRLTVV.

The chain employs TRBV2 and TRBJ1-4, with 7 bases that match TRBD1. V lost 7 bases to trimming and J lost 2 bases; unmatched junction nucleotides: 7. Germline CDR1 SNHLY, CDR2 FYNNEI. The CDR3 loop spans 15 amino acids. CDR3 region: CASNLPGQTNEKLFF. The CDR3 DNA reads TGTGCCAGCAACCTCCCGGGACAGACTAATGAAAAACTGTTTTTT.

J is TRBJ1-2 and V is TRBV20-1; 9 bases align to TRBD1. With 5 bases clipped from V and 5 bases from J, the junction kept 12 bases outside the gene matches. The CDR3 extends over 15 amino acids. CDR1 and CDR2 (germline): DFQATT, SNEGSKA (reference sequence). The CDR3 coding sequence is TGCAGTGCTGGTGAGGACAGGGGTGGTGATTATGGCTACACCTTC. This encodes CSAGEDRGGDYGYTF.

The chain links TRBV7-2 to TRBJ1-2; TRBD1 is a possible D gene (6 bases). Trimming removed 3 bases from V and 6 bases from J, with 8 bases in between. This CDR3 has 12 residues. Germline V gene data show CDR1 as SGHTA and CDR2 as FQGNSA. The CDR3 nucleotides read TGTGCCAGCAGCTTTACAGGGCATGGCTACACCTTC. Encoded protein: CASSFTGHGYTF.

V and J are TRBV5-1 and TRBJ2-3; D may be TRBD1 (5 bases). The V end was cut by 2 bases, the J end by 2 bases, with 6 bases between. The CDR3 totals 13 residues. The germline V gene has CDR1 SGHRS and CDR2 YFSETQ. This CDR3 is CASSFRDTDTQYF. The CDR3 DNA reads as TGCGCCAGCAGCTTCAGGGACACAGATACGCAGTATTTT.

The rearrangement joins TRBV29-1 to TRBJ2-3, with 11 bases that match TRBD2. Germline V CDR1 and CDR2: SQVTM, ANQGSEA. The trim removed 7 bases at V and 3 bases at J, leaving 6 bases unmatched. The CDR3 has 14 amino acids. CDR3 sequence reads: CSAKLAGVTDTQYF. The CDR3 DNA reads as TGCAGCGCAAAACTAGCGGGAGTGACAGATACGCAGTATTTT.

J is TRBJ1-2 and V is TRBV10-3; D gene unclear. CDR1 and CDR2 from the germline V gene are ENHRY and SYGVKD. The V end lost 1 base, the J end lost 8 bases, and 11 bases lay between the germline ends. The CDR3 covers 13 residues. The CDR3 DNA sequence: TGTGCCATCAGTGAGTTGAAGGGAGGCGGCTACACCTTC. Protein sequence: CAISELKGGGYTF.

The chain carries TRBV5-1 and TRBJ2-7; 12 positions match TRBD2. Trimming cost V 0 bases and J 0 bases; bases outside gene matches: 7. Per the germline V gene, CDR1 is SGHRS and CDR2 is YFSETQ. This CDR3 has 18 amino acids. CDR3 coding DNA: TGCGCCAGCAGCTTGGGCCTAGGGACTAGCGGGCTCTCCTACGAGCAGTACTTC. Encoded protein: CASSLGLGTSGLSYEQYF.

This chain joins TRBV6-6 and TRBJ2-1; 9 bases align to TRBD2. CDR1 and CDR2 from the germline V gene are MNHNY and SVGAGI (reference sequence). This CDR3 comprises 16 residues. With V trimmed by 0 bases and J by 8 bases, 8 bases remained unmatched. CDR3 region: CASSYSTGGGAHEQFF. As DNA, the CDR3 is TGTGCCAGCAGTTACTCGACGGGCGGGGGGGCGCATGAGCAGTTCTTC.

This chain connects TRBV4-1 to TRBJ2-3; 7 bases align to TRBD2. V was clipped by 0 bases and J by 2 bases; unmatched bases: 2. The CDR3 runs 15 residues. Germline V gene sequence: CDR1 MGHRA, CDR2 YSYEKL. Here the CDR3 DNA reads TGCGCCAGCAGCCAAGATGGGAGGGCCACAGATACGCAGTATTTT. Translated, it gives CASSQDGRATDTQYF.